Each of the 3 T cell receptor beta chains below was sequenced from the same sample in a study of OX40 agonist ivuxolimab in advanced cancers. Sequencing used immunoSEQ multiplex PCR; TCRdb keeps in-frame clones, though not all of them. The top ten clones hold more than 9% of a sample with tens of thousands of clones, about 77% of them seen once. The sample was CD4+ or CD8+ T cells sorted from blood, taken in a trial of the OX40 agonist ivuxolimab. The receptors shown here come from an adult with an advanced solid tumor such as melanoma, head and neck, liver or kidney cancer.

The chain carries TRBV7-2 and TRBJ2-1, with 12 bases identical to TRBD2. Germline V gives CDR1 SGHTA, CDR2 FQGNSA. Trimming at V came to 4 bases and at J to 6 bases, leaving 10 bases not matched to a gene. The CDR3 loop spans 17 amino acids. This CDR3 reads CASSSSGLAGGLNEQFF. The CDR3 nucleotides are TGTGCCAGCAGCTCCTCTGGGCTAGCGGGGGGGCTCAATGAGCAGTTCTTC.

This sequence joins TRBV4-1 and TRBJ1-4; 8 nucleotides line up with TRBD1. Losses at the gene ends were 4 bases for V and 8 bases for J; bases not matched to a gene: 6. This CDR3 comprises 14 residues. Germline V gene lookup returns CDR1 MGHRA and CDR2 YSYEKL. The CDR3 DNA is TGCGCCAGCAGCCGTCCAGGGGGCGGGGAAAAACTGTTTTTT. Amino acid sequence: CASSRPGGGEKLFF.

J is TRBJ2-1 and V is TRBV6-5; D remains unclear. Germline V gives CDR1 MNHEY, CDR2 SVGAGI. The CDR3 has 12 amino acids. Trimming cost V 6 bases and J 10 bases, with 13 bases left between them. CDR3 sequence reads: CASRDEPWEQFF. CDR3 bases: TGTGCCAGCAGGGATGAACCCTGGGAGCAGTTCTTC.